This note documents a single T cell receptor beta chain sequence. What this receptor recognizes is not known. This sample was included in a study of T cells expressing NK-cell markers (dated by TCRdb to the early 2020s). Regarding the research as a whole: Under ten donors provided sorted CD3+CD56+NKG2C+, CD3+CD56+NKG2C- and CD3+CD56-NKG2C+ T-cell subsets, whose TCR beta-chain repertoires were profiled. Among the eight sequenced donors, only one was HCMV-seronegative, while the other seven were HCMV-seropositive. The study sequenced eight donors, all healthy volunteers chosen at random: three men and five women. Illumina HiSeq 2000/2500, MiSeq or NextSeq was used to sequence libraries as 2 x 150 bp reads. What the research found in general, with its limitations: Those dominant clonotypes were again the most abundant among CD3+CD56-NKG2C+ cells in a few donors, at roughly 25-65%. Whether the expanded NKG2C-expressing T cell clones were specific for HCMV antigens remained unclear. In 5 to 7 donors, the dominant CD3+CD56+NKG2C+ clonotypes ranked among the top 10 CD8+ clonotypes, making up 1.0-7.0% of CD8+ T cells.

HCMV serostatus was determined by detecting HCMV-specific IgG in serum with a commercial ELISA kit. Peripheral blood mononuclear cells were isolated from blood by Ficoll density gradient centrifugation. The sample was run on an Illumina HiSeq 2000. 5'RACE template switching, by which a universal primer site and unique molecular identifiers were added, was used to make TCR beta cDNA libraries. Synthesis of cDNA was primed from the TCR beta constant segment and was followed by two consecutive PCR amplification steps. As for the original processing: MIGEC handled demultiplexing of the reads and grouping by UMI, while MiTCR was used to assemble and quantify clonotypes. To exclude erroneous sequences, only TCR cDNA sequences supported by at least two reads were retained. The tcR package was used for downstream repertoire analysis, and clonotypes were matched between fractions using CDR3 nucleotide sequence together with V segment. Antigen specificity was annotated against VDJdb with VDJmatch, allowing one amino acid substitution in CDR3. TCRdb reprocessed the public reads and reports one entry per CDR3 protein sequence, without DNA. TCRdb's processing, not the authors', yielded these V and J calls. The sample has about half a million distinct CDR3 sequences on record. The top ten hold under 1.5% of the sample.

From the cysteine through the phenylalanine, the CDR3 covers 17 amino acids. No DNA is listed. Based on the germline V gene (reference sequence), the CDR1 and CDR2 sequences are MNHEY and SMNVEV. The chain is made from TRBV27 and TRBJ1-6. The source material was blood T cells: a sorted CD56 or NKG2C T cell subset, CD4+ or CD8+ T cells, or bulk PBMC T cells (not recorded which). The sequence was obtained from a woman aged 45 to 65 in good health. Donor details come from another sample of the same person, matched by shared clones. The CDR3 reads as follows: CASSLVAGRSNNSPLHF.